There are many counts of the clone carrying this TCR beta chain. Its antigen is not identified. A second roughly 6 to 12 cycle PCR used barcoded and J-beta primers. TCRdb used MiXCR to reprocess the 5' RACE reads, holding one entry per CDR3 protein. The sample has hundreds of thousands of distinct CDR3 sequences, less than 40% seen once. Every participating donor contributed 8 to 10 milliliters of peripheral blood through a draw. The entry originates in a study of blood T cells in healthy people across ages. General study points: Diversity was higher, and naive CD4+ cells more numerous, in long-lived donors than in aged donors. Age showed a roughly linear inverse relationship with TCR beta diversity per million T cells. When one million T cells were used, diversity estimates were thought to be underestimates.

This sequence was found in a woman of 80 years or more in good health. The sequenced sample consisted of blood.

CDR3 loop: CASTKAGGPTGETQYF. For the CDR3, the DNA is TGTGCCAGCACCAAAGCGGGGGGCCCGACCGGGGAGACCCAGTACTTC. This rearrangement joins TRBV5-6 to TRBJ2-5; the match to TRBD2 covers 9 bases. This CDR3 spans 16 amino acids. Losses at the gene ends were 6 bases for V and 5 bases for J; bases not matched to a gene: 14. CDR1 is SGHDT, CDR2 YYEEEE, per germline.